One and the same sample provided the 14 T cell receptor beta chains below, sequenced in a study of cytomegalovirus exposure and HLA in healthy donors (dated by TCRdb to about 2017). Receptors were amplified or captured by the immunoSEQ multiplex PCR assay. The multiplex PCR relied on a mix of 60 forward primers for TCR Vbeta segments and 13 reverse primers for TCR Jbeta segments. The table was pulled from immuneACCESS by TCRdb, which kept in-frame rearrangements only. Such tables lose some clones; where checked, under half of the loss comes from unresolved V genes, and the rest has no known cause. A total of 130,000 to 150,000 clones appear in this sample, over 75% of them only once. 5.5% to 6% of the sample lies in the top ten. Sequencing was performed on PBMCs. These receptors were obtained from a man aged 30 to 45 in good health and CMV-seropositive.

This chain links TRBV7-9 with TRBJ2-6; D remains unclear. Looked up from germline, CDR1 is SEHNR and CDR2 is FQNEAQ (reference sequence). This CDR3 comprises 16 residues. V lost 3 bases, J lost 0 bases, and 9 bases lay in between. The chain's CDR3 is CASSFWSGSGANVLTF. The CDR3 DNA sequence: TGTGCCAGCAGCTTTTGGAGTGGCTCTGGGGCCAACGTCCTGACTTTC.

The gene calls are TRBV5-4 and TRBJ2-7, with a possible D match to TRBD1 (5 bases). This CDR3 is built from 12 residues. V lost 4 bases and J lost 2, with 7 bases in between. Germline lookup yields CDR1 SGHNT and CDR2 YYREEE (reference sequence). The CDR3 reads CASSVTAYEQYF. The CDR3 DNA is TGTGCCAGCAGCGTGACAGCCTACGAGCAGTACTTC.

For the CDR3, the DNA is TGTGCCAGCAGCTTAGGAGGGCCCTCTGATACGCAGTATTTT. Protein: CASSLGGPSDTQYF. The chain links TRBV7-9 to TRBJ2-3, with TRBD2 as a possible D gene (5 bases). The germline V gene has CDR1 SEHNR and CDR2 FQNEAQ (reference sequence). The CDR3 runs to 14 residues. The V end lost 1 base, the J end lost 6 bases, and 11 bases lay between the germline ends.

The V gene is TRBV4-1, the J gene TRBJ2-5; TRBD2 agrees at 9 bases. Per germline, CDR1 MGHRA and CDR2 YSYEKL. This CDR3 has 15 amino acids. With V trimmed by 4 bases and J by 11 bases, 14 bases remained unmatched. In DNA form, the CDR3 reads TGCGCCAGCAGCCCCAGAAGCGGGGGGATGCATGAGCAGTACTTC. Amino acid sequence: CASSPRSGGMHEQYF.

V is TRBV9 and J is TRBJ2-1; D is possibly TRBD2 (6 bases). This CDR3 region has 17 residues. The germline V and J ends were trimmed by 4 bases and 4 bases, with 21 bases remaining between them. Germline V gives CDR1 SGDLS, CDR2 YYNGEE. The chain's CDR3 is CASSPRDSGTLYNEQFF. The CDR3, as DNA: TGTGCCAGCAGCCCCCGGGATAGCGGAACGCTTTACAATGAGCAGTTCTTC.

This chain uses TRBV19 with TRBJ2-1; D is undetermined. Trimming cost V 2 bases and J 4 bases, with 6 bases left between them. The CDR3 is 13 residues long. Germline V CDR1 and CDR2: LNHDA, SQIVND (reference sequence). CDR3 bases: TGTGCCAGTAGTATATATGCGTACAATGAGCAGTTCTTC. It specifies CASSIYAYNEQFF.

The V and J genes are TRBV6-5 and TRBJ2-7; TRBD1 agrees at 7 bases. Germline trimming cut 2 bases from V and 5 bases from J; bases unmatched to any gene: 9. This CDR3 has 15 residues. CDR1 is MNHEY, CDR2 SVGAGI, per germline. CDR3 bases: TGTGCCAGCAGTTACCATAGGCAGGGGGTGGACGAGCAGTACTTC. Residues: CASSYHRQGVDEQYF.

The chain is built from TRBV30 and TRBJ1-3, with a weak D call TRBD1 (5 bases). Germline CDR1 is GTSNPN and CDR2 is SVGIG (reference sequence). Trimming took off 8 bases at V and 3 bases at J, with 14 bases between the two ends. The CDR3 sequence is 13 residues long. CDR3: CARSQGDGNTIYF. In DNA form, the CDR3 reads TGTGCCAGGTCCCAGGGTGATGGAAACACCATATATTTT.

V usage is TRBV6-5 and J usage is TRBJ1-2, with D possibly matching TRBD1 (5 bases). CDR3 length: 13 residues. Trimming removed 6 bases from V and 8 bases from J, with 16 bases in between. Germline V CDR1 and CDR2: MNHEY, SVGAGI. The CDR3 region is CASSLLKGAGYTF. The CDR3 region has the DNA TGTGCCAGCAGCCTACTAAAAGGGGCCGGCTACACCTTC.

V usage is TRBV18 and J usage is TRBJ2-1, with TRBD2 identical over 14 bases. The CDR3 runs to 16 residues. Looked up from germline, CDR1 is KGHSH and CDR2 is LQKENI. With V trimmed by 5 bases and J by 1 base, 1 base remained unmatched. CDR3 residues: CASSRLAGGSYNEQFF. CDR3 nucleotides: TGTGCCAGCTCAAGACTAGCGGGGGGGTCCTACAATGAGCAGTTCTTC.

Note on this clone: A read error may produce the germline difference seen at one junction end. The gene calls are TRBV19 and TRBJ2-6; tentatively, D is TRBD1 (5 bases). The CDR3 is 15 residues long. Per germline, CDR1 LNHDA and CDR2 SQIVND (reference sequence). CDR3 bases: TGTGCCAGTAGTGCCCACAGCTCTGGGGCCAACGGCCTGACTTTC. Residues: CASSAHSSGANGLTF.

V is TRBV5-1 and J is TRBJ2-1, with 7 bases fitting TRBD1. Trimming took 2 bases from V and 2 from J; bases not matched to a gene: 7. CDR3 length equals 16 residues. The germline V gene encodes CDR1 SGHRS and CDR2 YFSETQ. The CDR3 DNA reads TGCGCCAGCAGCTTACAGGGGAAAGTCACCTACAATGAGCAGTTCTTC. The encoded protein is CASSLQGKVTYNEQFF.

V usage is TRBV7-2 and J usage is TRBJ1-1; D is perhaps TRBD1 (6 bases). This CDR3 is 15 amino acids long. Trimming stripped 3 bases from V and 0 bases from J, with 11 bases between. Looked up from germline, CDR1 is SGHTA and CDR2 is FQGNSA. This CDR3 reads CASSFSGDLNTEAFF. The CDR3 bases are TGTGCCAGCAGCTTCTCAGGGGATCTGAACACTGAAGCTTTCTTT.

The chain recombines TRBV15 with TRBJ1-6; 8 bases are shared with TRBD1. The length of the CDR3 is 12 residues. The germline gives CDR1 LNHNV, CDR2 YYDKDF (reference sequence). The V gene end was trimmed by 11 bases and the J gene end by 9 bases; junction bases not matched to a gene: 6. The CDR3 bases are TGTGCCTCGTCAGGGGGCGGTTCACCCCTCCACTTT. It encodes CASSGGGSPLHF.